The clone carrying this T cell receptor beta chain is termed medium-sized. Stated time point: pre-treatment sample, taken before nivolumab and TIL therapy. Pleural nodules or supraclavicular lymph nodes made up most of the excised metastases sampled. Stage 4 NSCLC adults joined between late 2017 and 2020. These data belong to a study of TIL therapy for anti-PD-1-resistant metastatic lung cancer. The immunoSEQ assay was v3. TCRdb keeps only in-frame clones here, not all; method: immunoSEQ multiplex PCR. Seen here are around 6,000 clones, 66% observed once, and the top ten hold about 15%. The receptor comes from a person between 25 and 79 years old with non-small cell lung cancer. The sample here was tumor tissue, taken at baseline.

Written as DNA, the CDR3 is TGTGCCAGCAGCTTGAAGAGGGGATTGGACACTGAAGCTTTCTTT. Translating gives CASSLKRGLDTEAFF. The genes are TRBV5-6 and TRBJ1-1, with D possibly being TRBD1 (5 bases). The CDR3 loop spans 15 amino acids. CDR1 and CDR2 from the germline V gene are SGHDT and YYEEEE. Trimming took off 1 base at V and 3 bases at J, with 13 bases between the two ends.